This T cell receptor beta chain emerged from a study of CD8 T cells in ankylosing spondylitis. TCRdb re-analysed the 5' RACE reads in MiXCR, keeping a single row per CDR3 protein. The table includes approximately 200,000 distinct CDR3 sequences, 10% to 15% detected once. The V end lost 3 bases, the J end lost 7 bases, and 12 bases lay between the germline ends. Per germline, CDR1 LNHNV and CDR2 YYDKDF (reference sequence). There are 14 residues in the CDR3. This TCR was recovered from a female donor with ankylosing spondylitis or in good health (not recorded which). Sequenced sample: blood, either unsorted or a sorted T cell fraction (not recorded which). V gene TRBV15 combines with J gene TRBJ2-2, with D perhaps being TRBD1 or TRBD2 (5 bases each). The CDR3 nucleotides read TGTGCCACCAGCAGTCTGGGGGTGAACGGGGAGCTGTTTTTT. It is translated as CATSSLGVNGELFF.